This T cell receptor beta chain was profiled in a study of post-analysis software for immune sequencing data. Study overall: Recorded disease courses covered relapsing-remitting, secondary progressive and progressive-relapsing multiple sclerosis. Some patients had no subtype annotation.

Study-level points and caveats: Comparison of patients with controls showed five TRBV segments more frequent in patients, TRBV5-6, TRBV5-1 and TRBV20-1 among them.

This clonotype was detected many times. Its antigen is as yet unknown. Looked up from germline, CDR1 is MNHEY and CDR2 is SVGAGI. This CDR3 contains 18 residues. With V trimmed by 0 bases and J by 5 bases, 7 bases remained unmatched. The TCR beta cDNA libraries contained unique molecular identifiers. cDNA molecules numbering 400,000 to 550,000 came from roughly 1.1 to 9.2 million T cells. TCRdb re-analysed the PCR reads in MiXCR, keeping a single row per CDR3 protein. The data hold about 460,000 distinct CDR3 sequences, with roughly 45% observed a single time. The sequence came from a girl aged 10 to 17 with multiple sclerosis. The specimen was blood. V gene TRBV6-5 combines with J gene TRBJ2-5; TRBD2 agrees at 15 bases. This CDR3 is CASSYSPGLAGGPETQYF. The CDR3, as DNA: TGTGCCAGCAGTTACTCTCCCGGACTAGCGGGAGGGCCGGAGACCCAGTACTTC.